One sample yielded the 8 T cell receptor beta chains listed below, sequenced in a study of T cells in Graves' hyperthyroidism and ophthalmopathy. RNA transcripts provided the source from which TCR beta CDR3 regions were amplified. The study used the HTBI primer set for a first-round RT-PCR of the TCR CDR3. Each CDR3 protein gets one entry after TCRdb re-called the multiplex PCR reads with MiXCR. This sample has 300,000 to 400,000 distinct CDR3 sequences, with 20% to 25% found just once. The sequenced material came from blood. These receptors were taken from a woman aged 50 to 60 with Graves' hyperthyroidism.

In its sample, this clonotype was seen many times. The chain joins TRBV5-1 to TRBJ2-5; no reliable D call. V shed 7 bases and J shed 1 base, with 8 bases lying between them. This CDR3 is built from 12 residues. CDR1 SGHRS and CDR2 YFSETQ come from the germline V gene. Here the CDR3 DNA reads TGCGCCAGCGCCGGGCCCCAAGAGACCCAGTACTTC. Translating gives CASAGPQETQYF.

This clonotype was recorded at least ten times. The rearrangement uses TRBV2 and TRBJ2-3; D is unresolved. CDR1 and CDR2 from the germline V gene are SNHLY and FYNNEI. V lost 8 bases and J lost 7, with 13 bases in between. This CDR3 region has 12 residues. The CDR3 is CASSVRYNTQYF. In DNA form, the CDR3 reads TGTGCCAGCTCCGTCCGATATAATACGCAGTATTTT.

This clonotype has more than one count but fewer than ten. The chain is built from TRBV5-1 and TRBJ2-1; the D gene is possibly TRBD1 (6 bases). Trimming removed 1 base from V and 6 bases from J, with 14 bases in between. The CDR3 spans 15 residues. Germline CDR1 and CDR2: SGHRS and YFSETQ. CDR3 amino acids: CASSLSGTRSNEQFF. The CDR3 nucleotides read TGCGCCAGCAGCTTGTCGGGGACAAGATCCAATGAGCAGTTCTTC. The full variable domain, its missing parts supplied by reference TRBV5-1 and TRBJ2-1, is KAGVTQTPRYLIKTRGQQVTLSCSPISGHRSVSWYQQTPGQGLQFLFEYFSETQRNKGNFPGRFSGRQFSNSRSEMNVSTLELGDSALYLCASSLSGTRSNEQFFGPGTRLTVL.

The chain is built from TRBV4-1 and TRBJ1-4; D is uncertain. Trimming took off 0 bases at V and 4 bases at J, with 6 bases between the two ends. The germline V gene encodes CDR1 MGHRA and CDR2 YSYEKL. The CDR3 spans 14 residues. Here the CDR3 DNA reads TGCGCCAGCAGCCAAGATTTAAGTAATGAAAAACTGTTTTTT. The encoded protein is CASSQDLSNEKLFF.

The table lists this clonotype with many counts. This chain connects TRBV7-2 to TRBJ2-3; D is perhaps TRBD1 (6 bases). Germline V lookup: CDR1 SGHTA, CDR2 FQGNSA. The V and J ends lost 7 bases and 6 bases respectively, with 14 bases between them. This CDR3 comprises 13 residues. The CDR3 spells CASNYRALDTQYF. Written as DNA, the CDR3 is TGTGCCAGCAACTACAGGGCACTGGATACGCAGTATTTT.

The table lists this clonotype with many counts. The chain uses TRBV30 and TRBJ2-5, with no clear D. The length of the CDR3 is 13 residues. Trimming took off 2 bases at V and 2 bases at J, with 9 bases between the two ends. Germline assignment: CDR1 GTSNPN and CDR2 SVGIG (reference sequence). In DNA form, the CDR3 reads TGTGCCTGGAGTATAGGGATACAAGAGACCCAGTACTTC. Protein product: CAWSIGIQETQYF.

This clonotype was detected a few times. The CDR3 DNA reads TGTGCCAGCAGGGGCTTGGGGGGAGTAAACAATGAGCAGTTCTTC. It codes for CASRGLGGVNNEQFF. This chain links TRBV9 with TRBJ2-1, with TRBD2 as a possible D gene (6 bases). V shed 5 bases and J shed 5 bases, with 17 bases lying between them. The CDR3 has 15 residues. CDR1 is SGDLS, CDR2 YYNGEE, per germline.

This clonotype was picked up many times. The CDR3 DNA reads as TGTGCCAGCAAACGGCTCTCCGGGACGGTGAACACCGGGGAGCTGTTTTTT. This sequence encodes CASKRLSGTVNTGELFF. This sequence joins TRBV6-1 and TRBJ2-2; D may correspond to TRBD1 or TRBD2 (5 bases each). Trimming removed 7 bases at V and 1 base at J, with 19 bases between. The CDR3 loop spans 17 amino acids. Germline V gives CDR1 MNHNS, CDR2 SASEGT.